These 21 T cell receptor beta chains share one sample of origin, sequenced in a study of beta chain features in type 1 diabetes (dated by TCRdb to 2016 to 2019). Libraries were prepared through the immunoSEQ multiplex PCR assay. The entire amount of isolated RNA was reverse transcribed using the High Capacity cDNA Reverse Transcription Kit, so the sequenced TCRB transcripts were expressed ones. Held by TCRdb, this immuneACCESS table contains in-frame sequences only and omits some clones. Under half of the omission traces to an unresolved V gene where checked; the cause of the rest is unknown. The sample table holds some 150,000 clones, of which roughly a tenth were seen once. The ten biggest clones cover 1.3% of the sample. The sequencing input was naive CD4+ T cells from blood. Sample cell subset or site, as interpreted from the label and publication: true naive CD4+ T cells. These receptors were collected from a man between 18 and 29 years old in good health.

This clone was found a few times. The J gene is TRBJ2-7, the V gene TRBV19; D might be TRBD1 (5 bases). The ends were cut back, 2 bases at V and 1 base at J, with 6 bases in the middle. The CDR3 extends over 13 amino acids. Looked up from germline, CDR1 is LNHDA and CDR2 is SQIVND (reference sequence). CDR3 nucleotide sequence: TGTGCCAGTAGTATACACAGGTCCTACGAGCAGTACTTC. Amino acids: CASSIHRSYEQYF. The full variable domain, in which reference TRBV19 and TRBJ2-7 provide the parts outside the CDR3, is DGGITQSPKYLFRKEGQNVTLSCEQNLNHDAMYWYRQDPGQGLRLIYYSQIVNDFQKGDIAEGYSVSREKKESFPLTVTSAQKNPTAFYLCASSIHRSYEQYFGPGTRLTVT.

The chain carries TRBV14 and TRBJ1-4, with a possible D match to TRBD1 (6 bases). V was cut by 3 bases and J by 8 bases, with 16 bases left in between. The CDR3 runs to 15 residues. CDR1 is SGHDN and CDR2 is FVKESK in the germline V gene. CDR3 bases: TGTGCCAGCAGCCACGGGACACCCGAAGGCGAAAAACTGTTTTTT. Protein product: CASSHGTPEGEKLFF.

CDR3 region: CATQGVGSSYEQYF. CDR3 coding DNA: TGTGCCACCCAGGGGGTAGGGAGCTCCTACGAGCAGTACTTC. The J gene is TRBJ2-7, the V gene TRBV10-3; TRBD1 matches 7 bases. This CDR3 comprises 14 residues. V shed 10 bases, J shed 0 bases, and the junction held 9 bases outside the gene matches. Germline lookup yields CDR1 ENHRY and CDR2 SYGVKD.

The chain uses TRBV2 and TRBJ1-3, with TRBD1 matching 8 bases. Germline CDR1 SNHLY, CDR2 FYNNEI. This CDR3 is 13 amino acids long. V shed 7 bases, J shed 2 bases, and the junction held 1 base outside the gene matches. The CDR3 DNA reads TGTGCCAGCAAACAGGGGGCTGGAAACACCATATATTTT. Translated, it gives CASKQGAGNTIYF.

This clone was observed a few times. The rearrangement uses TRBV29-1 and TRBJ1-4; possibly TRBD1 for D (5 bases). Germline loops: CDR1 SQVTM, CDR2 ANQGSEA. The CDR3 loop spans 11 amino acids. V lost 5 bases to trimming and J lost 7 bases, with 8 bases between them. The CDR3: CSVLGGEKLFF. CDR3 DNA: TGCAGCGTTCTGGGGGGTGAAAAACTGTTTTTT.

The chain couples TRBV28 to TRBJ2-2; D is unclear. CDR3 length: 13 amino acids. Germline V gene lookup returns CDR1 MDHEN and CDR2 SYDVKM. The V gene lost 8 bases and the J gene lost 3 bases, with 10 bases spanning the gap. The CDR3 DNA follows: TGTGCCAGCTATCCCCTACACACCGGGGAGCTGTTTTTT. Encoded protein: CASYPLHTGELFF. The full variable domain, rest sourced from reference TRBV28 and TRBJ2-2, is DVKVTQSSRYLVKRTGEKVFLECVQDMDHENMFWYRQDPGLGLRLIYFSYDVKMKEKGDIPEGYSVSREKKERFSLILESASTNQTSMYLCASYPLHTGELFFGEGSRLTVL.

The rearrangement uses TRBV7-9 and TRBJ2-5; 12 bases fit TRBD1. This CDR3 contains 16 residues. The ends lost 5 bases at V and 5 bases at J; junction bases unmatched: 9. Looked up from germline, CDR1 is SEHNR and CDR2 is FQNEAQ (reference sequence). The CDR3 DNA reads as TGTGCCAGCAGCCCGGGGACAGGGGGCTTTCGGGAGACCCAGTACTTC. The encoded protein is CASSPGTGGFRETQYF.

This chain joins TRBV11-2 and TRBJ2-1; 11 bases match TRBD2. CDR3 size: 16 residues. CDR1 and CDR2 from the germline V gene are SGHAT and FQNNGV. Trimming took 4 bases from V and 0 from J; bases not matched to a gene: 2. This chain's CDR3 is CASSYTSGGSYNEQFF. In DNA, the CDR3 is TGTGCCAGCAGCTATACTAGCGGGGGCTCCTACAATGAGCAGTTCTTC.

The genes are TRBV6-1 and TRBJ1-2; tentative D call: TRBD1 (5 bases). Trimming took 0 bases from V and 0 from J, leaving 11 bases between them. CDR3 length: 16 residues. The germline gives CDR1 MNHNS, CDR2 SASEGT. CDR3 amino acids: CASSEAGGRPNYGYTF. DNA for the CDR3: TGTGCCAGCAGTGAAGCGGGGGGACGGCCTAACTATGGCTACACCTTC.

This clone showed up many times. The V and J genes are TRBV5-4 and TRBJ1-1; the D is unclear. V was cut by 1 base and J by 3 bases, with 4 bases left in between. The CDR3 covers 12 residues. Germline lookup yields CDR1 SGHNT and CDR2 YYREEE (reference sequence). In DNA form, the CDR3 reads TGTGCCAGCAGCTTGAGAGACACTGAAGCTTTCTTT. Amino acids: CASSLRDTEAFF. The full variable domain, with the rest looked up from reference TRBV5-4 and TRBJ1-1, is ETGVTQSPTHLIKTRGQQVTLRCSSQSGHNTVSWYQQALGQGPQFIFQYYREEENGRGNFPPRFSGLQFPNYSSELNVNALELDDSALYLCASSLRDTEAFFGQGTRLTVV.

The rearrangement links TRBV7-3 to TRBJ2-3; a weak D match, TRBD1 (5 bases). CDR1 and CDR2 from the germline V gene are SGHTA and FQGTGA. This CDR3 has 13 residues. Trimming left V 4 bases short and J 4 bases short, with 9 bases between. DNA for the CDR3: TGTGCCAGCAGCTACAGGACCTCAGATACGCAGTATTTT. Translation gives CASSYRTSDTQYF.

The table lists this clone with a few counts. V and J are TRBV14 and TRBJ2-3, with TRBD2 matching over 12 bases. From germline, CDR1 is SGHDN and CDR2 FVKESK. This CDR3 contains 17 residues. V shed 3 bases, J shed 2 bases, and the junction held 6 bases outside the gene matches. The CDR3 region is CASSQWASGGATDTQYF. CDR3 sequence (DNA): TGTGCCAGCAGCCAGTGGGCTAGCGGGGGGGCCACAGATACGCAGTATTTT.

This clone was counted many times. J is TRBJ2-1 and V is TRBV4-3; 10 bases are shared with TRBD2. The CDR3 is 16 residues long. The J segment lost 4 bases and the V segment lost 1 base, leaving 4 bases of the junction unmatched. The germline CDR1 and CDR2 sequences are LGHNA and YSLEER. The CDR3 nucleotides are TGCGCCAGCAGCCAAGTCCGGACTAGCGGTTACAATGAGCAGTTCTTC. This codes for CASSQVRTSGYNEQFF.

The chain uses TRBV19 and TRBJ2-1; TRBD2 is a possible D gene (5 bases). Germline V gene lookup returns CDR1 LNHDA and CDR2 SQIVND (reference sequence). V was cut by 3 bases and J by 9 bases, with 12 bases left in between. The CDR3 runs 13 residues. The CDR3 loop is CASSIRERGEQFF. CDR3 nucleotides: TGTGCCAGTAGTATCCGGGAACGGGGTGAGCAGTTCTTC.

The rearrangement links TRBV15 to TRBJ2-5; D uncertain. The CDR3 runs 13 residues. V lost 0 bases and J 4 bases, leaving 6 bases between the germline ends. Germline CDR1 is LNHNV and CDR2 is YYDKDF (reference sequence). CDR3 nucleotides: TGTGCCACCAGCAGAGATGGAGTAGAGACCCAGTACTTC. It encodes CATSRDGVETQYF.

This chain uses TRBV19 with TRBJ1-2, with TRBD1 matching over 10 bases. Germline V gene sequence: CDR1 LNHDA, CDR2 SQIVND (reference sequence). V dropped 6 bases and J dropped 4; count of bases not matched to a gene: 11. The CDR3 has 16 residues. The CDR3 here is CASSPPWTGGTYGYTF. In DNA form, the CDR3 reads TGTGCCAGTAGCCCTCCCTGGACAGGGGGAACCTATGGCTACACCTTC.

This sequence joins TRBV30 and TRBJ2-3; the match to TRBD1 covers 8 bases. The CDR3 is 16 amino acids. V lost 1 base, J lost 4 bases, and 10 bases stayed unmatched. CDR1 is GTSNPN, CDR2 SVGIG, per germline (reference sequence). Here the CDR3 reads CAWSGRGRGLSDTQYF. The CDR3, as DNA: TGTGCCTGGAGTGGTCGGGGCAGGGGGCTCTCAGATACGCAGTATTTT.

The rearrangement links TRBV27 to TRBJ2-1; 13 nucleotides match TRBD2. This CDR3 region has 19 residues. CDR1 and CDR2 (germline): MNHEY, SMNVEV (reference sequence). The ends lost 5 bases at V and 3 bases at J; junction bases unmatched: 13. Written as DNA, the CDR3 is TGTGCCAGCAGTGAACCCCGTAGACTAGCGGGGGGCTTCTACAATGAGCAGTTCTTC. Translation: CASSEPRRLAGGFYNEQFF.

The V and J genes are TRBV6-1 and TRBJ2-5; no clear D gene. The CDR3 sequence is 12 residues long. Germline loops: CDR1 MNHNS, CDR2 SASEGT. The ends were cut back, 3 bases at V and 5 bases at J, with 7 bases in the middle. CDR3 sequence reads: CASSDFGETQYF. The CDR3 region has the DNA TGTGCCAGCAGTGACTTCGGGGAGACCCAGTACTTC.

The V gene is TRBV19, the J gene TRBJ1-2; no clear D gene. The germline V gene has CDR1 LNHDA and CDR2 SQIVND (reference sequence). This CDR3 is 12 amino acids long. The V end was cut by 7 bases, the J end by 6 bases, with 12 bases between. CDR3 nucleotide sequence: TGTGCCAGTAATCGGGGAAAGGATGGCTACACCTTC. The encoded protein is CASNRGKDGYTF.

This clone was picked up a small number of times. The chain joins TRBV7-8 to TRBJ2-1, with a weak D call TRBD1 (6 bases). V lost 5 bases to trimming and J lost 6 bases, with 14 bases between them. CDR3 length: 14 amino acids. CDR1 is SGHVS and CDR2 is FQNEAQ in the germline V gene. CDR3 region: CASSLMTGPNEQFF. The DNA of the CDR3 is TGTGCCAGCAGCCTGATGACAGGCCCCAATGAGCAGTTCTTC.